These 10 T cell receptor beta chains were all obtained from the same sample, sequenced in a study of post-analysis software for immune sequencing data (dated by TCRdb to between 2014 and 2017). Study-wide findings and limitations: Significantly higher frequencies in patients than in controls were found for five or six TRBV segments, including TRBV5-6, TRBV5-1 and TRBV20-1.

No antigen is known for these receptors. The receptor library was made with PCR. TCRdb records Illumina HiSeq 2500 as the sequencer. To reduce PCR and sequencing biases, unique molecular identifiers were incorporated into the TCR beta cDNA libraries. Through fastp at Q25 and MiXCR, TCRdb rebuilt clones from the public reads, retaining in-frame beta chains. Rows merge per CDR3 protein into single entries with the most common DNA and genes. A total of around 770,000 distinct CDR3 sequences appear in this sample, 46% of them only once. The ten largest account for 4% to 5% of the sample. The sequencing input was blood. The receptors stem from a girl between 5 and 17 years old with multiple sclerosis.

This clonotype was counted only a few times. The chain has TRBV10-2 and TRBJ2-7; TRBD2 might be the D (6 bases). V lost 6 bases and J 3 bases, leaving 12 bases between the germline ends. Per germline, CDR1 WSHSY and CDR2 SAAADI. The CDR3 runs 13 residues. For the CDR3, the DNA is TGCGCCAGCAGCGGGGACTGGAACTACGAGCAGTACTTC. The encoded protein is CASSGDWNYEQYF.

The rearrangement links TRBV12-3 or TRBV12-4 to TRBJ2-7; TRBD2 aligns across 7 bases. The V segment lost 4 bases and the J segment 2 bases; nucleotides outside the gene matches: 5. CDR3 length: 14 amino acids. The DNA of the CDR3 is TGTGCCAGCAGTTCCTTTGGGGGGGCCTACGAGCAGTACTTC. Translated, it gives CASSSFGGAYEQYF.

V gene TRBV3-1 combines with J gene TRBJ2-1; 10 nucleotides match TRBD2. The V and J ends lost 0 bases and 2 bases, in that order; junction bases with no gene match: 7. Germline CDR1 reads LGHDT; CDR2 reads YNNKEL (reference sequence). The CDR3 totals 18 residues. In DNA form, the CDR3 reads TGTGCCAGCAGCCAAGAAGTATCCGGGACTAGCGCCTACAATGAGCAGTTCTTC. As protein: CASSQEVSGTSAYNEQFF.

The chain joins TRBV29-1 to TRBJ2-2; no definite D call. Germline CDR1 reads SQVTM; CDR2 reads ANQGSEA. Trimming pared 8 bases from V and 4 bases from J, leaving 11 bases between. The CDR3 length is 12 residues. The CDR3 loop is CSFGRATGELFF. The CDR3 nucleotides read TGCAGCTTTGGTAGGGCCACCGGGGAGCTGTTTTTT.

V is TRBV6-6 and J is TRBJ2-5; perhaps TRBD1 as D (6 bases). This CDR3 comprises 14 residues. The germline V gene encodes CDR1 MNHNY and CDR2 SVGAGI (reference sequence). V was clipped by 7 bases and J by 1 base, with 13 bases between them. The CDR3 DNA sequence: TGTGCCAGCACCCAAGGGACATTCCAAGAGACCCAGTACTTC. This gives the protein CASTQGTFQETQYF.

This chain uses TRBV7-2 with TRBJ2-7; D gene ambiguous. Germline CDR1 SGHTA, CDR2 FQGNSA. The CDR3 has 13 amino acids. The ends were cut back, 5 bases at V and 4 bases at J, with 12 bases in the middle. For the CDR3, the DNA is TGTGCCAGCAGCGTCACGGGCATTTACGAGCAGTACTTC. Encoded protein: CASSVTGIYEQYF.

V is TRBV5-1 and J is TRBJ2-1, with D uncertain. Trimming cost V 0 bases and J 3 bases, with 7 bases left between them. Looked up from germline, CDR1 is SGHRS and CDR2 is YFSETQ. The CDR3 extends over 14 amino acids. The CDR3 DNA is TGCGCCAGCAGCTTGGGGCTAGACTACAATGAGCAGTTCTTC. It encodes CASSLGLDYNEQFF.

This clonotype has only a few counts. V gene TRBV9 combines with J gene TRBJ2-4, with D perhaps matching TRBD1 (6 bases). Germline loops: CDR1 SGDLS, CDR2 YYNGEE. CDR3 size: 15 residues. V was shortened by 1 base and J by 10 bases, with 18 bases between the two germline ends. The CDR3 reads CASSVNTGPSMIQYF. The CDR3 DNA is TGTGCCAGCAGCGTAAATACAGGGCCGTCGATGATTCAGTACTTC.

The gene calls are TRBV29-1 and TRBJ1-1; tentatively, D is TRBD1 (5 bases). The CDR3 runs to 15 residues. Germline values: CDR1 SQVTM, CDR2 ANQGSEA. The V end was cut by 5 bases, the J end by 1 base, with 17 bases between. The CDR3 coding sequence is TGCAGCGTTAAGATTTCAGGGCATGGGAACACTGAAGCTTTCTTT. It translates to CSVKISGHGNTEAFF.

This clonotype has more than one count but fewer than ten. The chain joins TRBV2 to TRBJ2-1, with 16 bases that match TRBD2. This CDR3 region has 17 residues. Germline V gives CDR1 SNHLY, CDR2 FYNNEI. J gave up 8 bases and V 6 bases, and 10 bases lay outside the gene matches. Here the CDR3 reads CASRGTSGRAGVDEQFF. In DNA, the CDR3 is TGTGCCAGCAGGGGGACTAGCGGGAGGGCCGGGGTCGATGAGCAGTTCTTC.